This record covers a single TCR beta chain. Described treatment: oral pan-JAK inhibitor, 5-10 mg twice daily. cDNA reverse transcribed from extracted RNA served as the sequencing template. Only in-frame clones appear in the TCRdb table, and some are missing; sequencing was by immunoSEQ multiplex PCR. The sample holds 110,000 to 150,000 clones, around 87% seen once. The data were obtained in a study of CD8+ T cells in alopecia areata. The sequences come from CD8+ T cells sorted from blood, collected at week 4, from a patient treated with tofacitinib. This clonotype originated in a human donor with alopecia areata.

The CDR3 spells CSDGLAGVNEQFF. CDR3 nucleotides: TGCAGCGACGGACTAGCGGGAGTCAATGAGCAGTTCTTC. This chain uses TRBV29-1 with TRBJ2-1; 13 nucleotides agree with TRBD2. CDR1 SQVTM and CDR2 ANQGSEA come from the germline V gene. The CDR3 has 13 residues. Trimming removed 7 bases from V and 6 bases from J; junction bases left unmatched: 3.